A selection of T cell receptor beta chains follows, all from one sample in a study of post-analysis software for immune sequencing data. TCRdb recomputed calls from the PCR reads with MiXCR, one row per CDR3 protein. The sample has about 680,000 distinct CDR3 sequences, 55% to 60% seen once. Sequencing was performed on blood. The receptors were sampled from a girl aged 2-10 years with multiple sclerosis. Each CDR3 is given with its conserved first and last residue.

j_gene: TRBJ2-3; len: 14; v_gene: TRBV25-1; CDR3aa: CASHSGPSTDTQYF
j_gene: TRBJ2-1; len: 16; v_gene: TRBV10-1; CDR3aa: CASSVKQGEVGNEQFF
j_gene: TRBJ2-7; len: 14; v_gene: TRBV7-9; CDR3aa: CASSLVVRPYEQYF
j_gene: TRBJ2-5; len: 15; v_gene: TRBV7-9; CDR3aa: CASSLSGQSQETQYF
j_gene: TRBJ1-2; len: 13; v_gene: TRBV9; CDR3aa: CASSVAVYDGYTF
j_gene: TRBJ1-2; len: 14; v_gene: TRBV4-1; CDR3aa: CASSQYRGYYGYTF
j_gene: TRBJ1-2; len: 14; v_gene: TRBV11-2; CDR3aa: CASSAPRDRYGYTF
j_gene: TRBJ1-2; len: 12; v_gene: TRBV20-1; CDR3aa: CSAIMTAYGYTF
j_gene: TRBJ1-2; len: 15; v_gene: TRBV7-9; CDR3aa: CASSLSPGSNYGYTF
j_gene: TRBJ1-4; len: 12; v_gene: TRBV15; CDR3aa: CATSRGDEKLFF
j_gene: .; len: 14; v_gene: TRBV7-2; CDR3aa: CASSLVAGAGEQYF
j_gene: TRBJ2-2; len: 15; v_gene: TRBV4-2; CDR3aa: CASSHGDRDTGELFF
j_gene: TRBJ2-6; len: 13; v_gene: TRBV29-1; CDR3aa: CSVDWTGANVLTF
j_gene: TRBJ1-5; len: 19; v_gene: TRBV5-5; CDR3aa: CASSLAGTGGMGGSQPQHF
j_gene: TRBJ2-5; len: 16; v_gene: TRBV6-1; CDR3aa: CASSEATLAGVETQYF
j_gene: TRBJ2-3; len: 16; v_gene: TRBV7-2; CDR3aa: CASSLGPSGRQDTQYF
j_gene: TRBJ2-1; len: 13; v_gene: TRBV29-1; CDR3aa: CSVEPGGRNEQFF
j_gene: TRBJ2-1; len: 15; v_gene: TRBV13; CDR3aa: CASSVAGRGYNEQFF
j_gene: TRBJ2-1; len: 14; v_gene: TRBV15; CDR3aa: CATSSEGTWNEQFF
j_gene: .; len: 16; v_gene: TRBV29-1; CDR3aa: CSVGTSGRGDSYEQYF
j_gene: TRBJ1-2; len: 14; v_gene: TRBV7-3; CDR3aa: CASSLETGGFGYTF
j_gene: TRBJ2-1; len: 13; v_gene: TRBV14; CDR3aa: CASSRVTGLSQFF
j_gene: TRBJ2-5; len: 13; v_gene: TRBV18; CDR3aa: CASSPEGTETQYF
j_gene: TRBJ1-1; len: 15; v_gene: TRBV4-1; CDR3aa: CASSQRDTQNTEAFF
j_gene: TRBJ1-1; len: 17; v_gene: TRBV5-1; CDR3aa: CASSLAGNGMWHTEAFF
j_gene: TRBJ2-1; len: 16; v_gene: TRBV9; CDR3aa: CASSGSGLAGANEQFF
j_gene: TRBJ2-7; len: 14; v_gene: TRBV10-3; CDR3aa: CAISEDGGIEEQYF
j_gene: TRBJ2-5; len: 13; v_gene: TRBV7-2; CDR3aa: CASRDRARETQYF
j_gene: .; len: 15; v_gene: TRBV6-6; CDR3aa: CASSYDLSTQNIQYF
j_gene: TRBJ2-7; len: 16; v_gene: TRBV10-3; CDR3aa: CAISGPGQSSSYEQYF
j_gene: TRBJ2-1; len: 12; v_gene: TRBV6-2/TRBV6-3; CDR3aa: CASTKLGGEQFF
j_gene: TRBJ2-1; len: 14; v_gene: TRBV7-2; CDR3aa: CASSWTSDHNEQFF
j_gene: TRBJ2-1; len: 19; v_gene: TRBV4-1; CDR3aa: CASSLDGLAAKKWNNEQFF
j_gene: .; len: 16; v_gene: TRBV27; CDR3aa: CASSLNALTLSDEQYF
j_gene: TRBJ2-5; len: 14; v_gene: TRBV29-1; CDR3aa: CSVVRTSNQETQYF
j_gene: TRBJ2-1; len: 13; v_gene: TRBV7-9; CDR3aa: CASSFIAGREQFF
j_gene: TRBJ2-1; len: 16; v_gene: TRBV12-5; CDR3aa: CASGKLGPSSYNEQFF
j_gene: TRBJ2-1; len: 11; v_gene: TRBV25-1; CDR3aa: CASSEGPEQFF
j_gene: TRBJ1-5; len: 14; v_gene: TRBV27; CDR3aa: CASSLRAGDKPQHF
j_gene: TRBJ2-1; len: 14; v_gene: TRBV3-1; CDR3aa: CASSHAGQGDEQFF
j_gene: TRBJ2-3; len: 14; v_gene: TRBV20-1; CDR3aa: CSARGGEISDTQYF
j_gene: TRBJ2-7; len: 14; v_gene: TRBV28; CDR3aa: CASSPRDTGYEQYF
j_gene: TRBJ1-2; len: 13; v_gene: TRBV7-6; CDR3aa: CASSQRQGRGYTF
j_gene: TRBJ2-3; len: 16; v_gene: TRBV7-3; CDR3aa: CASSPGGAGPTDTQYF
j_gene: TRBJ2-6; len: 18; v_gene: TRBV7-9; CDR3aa: CASSSPSQGGAGANVLTF
j_gene: TRBJ2-6; len: 16; v_gene: TRBV5-1; CDR3aa: CASSPVPRSGANVLTF